This is a list of T cell receptor beta chains from one sample in a study of circulating CD8 cells and anti-PD-1 response in melanoma. Via MiXCR, TCRdb re-called the reads, giving one row per CDR3 protein. This table has approximately 2,000 distinct CDR3 sequences, roughly 7.3% appearing once. The specimen was CD8+ T cells from PBMCs, collected at baseline or after one month of anti-PD-1 therapy (not recorded which). These receptors came from a human donor with melanoma. The CDR3 runs from the conserved cysteine through the conserved F or W. D genes are given only for firm matches. Where a row states a size, it is once, few, many or the class of an expanded clone; other rows omit it.

TRBJ1-2 TRBV9 - medium-sized CASSVAPGGGTNGYTF TGTGCCAGCAGCGTAGCCCCCGGTGGGGGTACTAATGGCTACACCTTC
TRBJ2-7 TRBV28 - medium-sized CASEEATTGYEQYF TGTGCCTCAGAGGAAGCAACTACCGGATACGAGCAGTACTTC
TRBJ2-3 TRBV7-6 TRBD2 medium-sized CASSLDLGTSGGTPRDTQYF TGTGCCAGCAGCTTAGACCTAGGGACTAGCGGCGGAACCCCGAGGGATACGCAGTATTTT
TRBJ2-7 TRBV30 TRBD2 - CAWTYSGTASYEQYF TGTGCCTGGACTTACAGCGGGACGGCGTCCTACGAGCAGTACTTC
TRBJ2-7 TRBV19 TRBD2 medium-sized CASSIGSGASYEQYF TGTGCCAGTAGTATAGGTAGCGGGGCATCCTACGAGCAGTACTTC
TRBJ2-6 TRBV10-3 - - CAISDRGGANVLTF TGTGCCATCAGCGATCGGGGTGGGGCCAACGTCCTGACTTTC
TRBJ2-2 TRBV4-3 - medium-sized CASSQEKTSTGELFF TGCGCCAGCAGCCAAGAGAAAACTTCTACCGGGGAGCTGTTTTTT
TRBJ2-3 TRBV28 TRBD2 medium-sized CASSPFSGSEDTQYF TGTGCCAGCAGTCCTTTTAGCGGGAGTGAAGATACGCAGTATTTT
TRBJ2-3 TRBV9 TRBD1 - CASSPPNRQGDTDMQYF TGTGCCAGCAGCCCACCAAATCGACAGGGAGACACAGATATGCAGTATTTT
TRBJ2-1 TRBV28 - medium-sized CATNPEDFNEQFF TGTGCCACCAACCCCGAGGACTTCAATGAGCAGTTCTTC